The source of this T cell receptor (beta chain) is a study of T cell responses to AZD1222 COVID-19 vaccine. Regarding the study as a whole: Seropositive status at baseline applied to only five to seven AZD1222 recipients. Sampled repertoires all dated from after the peak T cell response.

This table comes from immunoSEQ multiplex PCR, and its TCRdb copy is limited to in-frame clones, with some not included. In the table there are some 150,000 clones, roughly nine tenths of which are singletons. A remark on this clone: Its matching antigen is unknown.

V was clipped by 10 bases and J by 2 bases, with 14 bases between them. This CDR3 is built from 13 residues. The V gene's germline CDR1 is SNHLY and CDR2 FYNNEI. The chain combines TRBV2 with TRBJ1-2, with D possibly being TRBD1 (5 bases). The sequencing used peripheral blood, collected on day 0 of AZD1222 vaccination. This clonotype was sampled from an adult in good health. CDR3 DNA: TGTGCCACATTTAAGGGACGGAACTATGGCTACACCTTC. As protein: CATFKGRNYGYTF.